This TCR beta chain was sequenced in a study of blood T cell repertoires in COVID-19. Study-level information: Sources were T cells, B-cell-depleted T cells, or PBMCs; the material itself was cDNA or gDNA.

Germline CDR1 and CDR2: LGHNA and YSLEER. The CDR3 runs 13 residues. Trimming stripped 0 bases from V and 5 bases from J, with 8 bases between. As concerns this clone: Other nucleotide sequences from this sample produce the same CDR3.

TCRdb's copy holds only in-frame clones and misses some; the assay was immunoSEQ multiplex PCR. In the table there are roughly 120,000 clones, 90% of which are singletons. The rearrangement joins TRBV4-3 to TRBJ2-7; D might be TRBD2 (5 bases). Sequenced material: peripheral blood. This clonotype was obtained from a human donor with active COVID-19. The donor label of this sample is uncertain. CDR3 residues: CASSQDSGNEQYF. The CDR3 DNA follows: TGCGCCAGCAGCCAAGACTCCGGGAACGAGCAGTACTTC.